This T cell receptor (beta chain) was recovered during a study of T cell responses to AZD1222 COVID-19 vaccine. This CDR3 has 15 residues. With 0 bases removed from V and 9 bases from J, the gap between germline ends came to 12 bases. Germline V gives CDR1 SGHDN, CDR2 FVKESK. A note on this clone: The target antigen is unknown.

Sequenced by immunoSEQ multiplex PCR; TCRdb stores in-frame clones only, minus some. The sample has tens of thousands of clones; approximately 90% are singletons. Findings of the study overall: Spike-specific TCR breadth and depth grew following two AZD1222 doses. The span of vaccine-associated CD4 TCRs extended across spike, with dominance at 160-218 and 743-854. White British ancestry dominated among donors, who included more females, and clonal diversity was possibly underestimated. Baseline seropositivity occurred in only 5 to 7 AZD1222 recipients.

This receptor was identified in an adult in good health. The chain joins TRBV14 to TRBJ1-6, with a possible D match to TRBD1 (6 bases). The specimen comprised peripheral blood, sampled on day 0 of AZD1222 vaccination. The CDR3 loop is CASSQEIGGSSPLHF. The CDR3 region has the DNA TGTGCCAGCAGCCAAGAAATCGGGGGCTCTTCACCCCTCCACTTT.